The entry below describes one T cell receptor beta chain. The CDR3 length is 15 residues. Trimming took 1 base from V and 6 from J, leaving 15 bases between them. CDR1 LNHDA and CDR2 SQIVND come from the germline V gene (reference sequence). This specimen comes from a study of blood T cell repertoires in COVID-19. Study-level background: Both acute and convalescent COVID-19 samples were obtained from the United States, Italy and Spain. The analysed material was cDNA or gDNA that came from T cells, B-cell-depleted T cells, or PBMCs.

Original analysis: Reference gene primer amplification in the assay estimated nucleated cell counts. Here immunoSEQ multiplex PCR was the method, and the copy in TCRdb shows in-frame clones only, minus some. V, J and clone size are those of that table, while D and trimming were read from the DNA. The sample includes 250,000 or so clones, 88% seen only once; the top ten take 2.7%. This TCR came from a woman between 55 and 75 years old with acute or convalescent COVID-19. Sequencing was performed on peripheral blood. V and J are TRBV19 and TRBJ1-2; no clear D. As DNA, the CDR3 is TGTGCCAGTAGTATAGGCCCAGGTGGTGCCGATGGCTACACCTTC. It codes for CASSIGPGGADGYTF.